The 30 T cell receptor beta chains below come from one sample, sequenced in a study of Graves' ophthalmopathy and Graves' hyperthyroidism. From RNA, the CDR3 regions of TCR beta chains were amplified and sequenced. HTBI primers served in a first-round RT-PCR, which a second-round multiplex PCR followed. TCRdb analysed the multiplex PCR reads with MiXCR anew, one entry per CDR3 protein. This sample has 300,000 to 450,000 distinct CDR3 sequences, with approximately 18% found just once. Material for sequencing was peripheral blood. The receptors here all came from an adult woman with stable Graves' hyperthyroidism.

This clonotype was picked up many times. The genes are TRBV28 and TRBJ1-1; D is undetermined. There are 15 residues in the CDR3. Trimming shortened V by 4 bases and J by 11 bases, and 23 bases separated the two germline ends. The germline CDR1 and CDR2 sequences are MDHEN and SYDVKM. The CDR3 here is CASSSTARTLFEAFF. As DNA, the CDR3 is TGTGCCAGCAGTTCTACAGCCCGGACCCTTTTCGAGGCTTTCTTT.

This rearrangement joins TRBV6-1 to TRBJ2-4; 8 positions agree with TRBD2. J was trimmed by 3 bases and V by 10 bases; bases with no gene match: 17. The V gene's germline CDR1 is MNHNS and CDR2 SASEGT. The CDR3 is 17 residues long. The CDR3 is CATHPGVGGGVKNIQYF. The CDR3 DNA reads as TGTGCCACCCACCCGGGGGTCGGGGGGGGGGTCAAAAACATTCAGTACTTC.

V gene TRBV6-2 or TRBV6-3 combines with J gene TRBJ2-2; 8 bases are a match to TRBD1. The junction had 12 bases not matched to a gene; V was cut back by 3 bases and J by 6 bases. Germline V CDR1 and CDR2: MNHEY, SVGEGT. There are 17 residues in the CDR3. For the CDR3, the DNA is TGTGCCAGCAGTTATAGGAGACAGGGGCGTTTCGCCGGGGAGCTGTTTTTT. It encodes CASSYRRQGRFAGELFF.

This clonotype was observed at least ten times. The V call is TRBV12-3 or TRBV12-4, the J call TRBJ2-6, with D uncertain. This CDR3 spans 14 amino acids. The V and J ends lost 3 bases and 0 bases respectively, with 3 bases between them. This CDR3 is CASSFVSGANVLTF. The CDR3 nucleotides read TGTGCCAGCAGTTTTGTCTCTGGGGCCAACGTCCTGACTTTC.

This clonotype turned up a few times. The V and J genes are TRBV30 and TRBJ1-1, with 8 bases identical to TRBD1. Losses at the gene ends were 2 bases for V and 4 bases for J; bases not matched to a gene: 3. Germline V gene lookup returns CDR1 GTSNPN and CDR2 SVGIG (reference sequence). The CDR3 spans 13 residues. The CDR3 loop reads CAWSRGQGTEAFF. The DNA for the CDR3 is TGTGCCTGGAGTCGCGGACAGGGCACTGAAGCTTTCTTT.

Ten or more counts support this clonotype. V usage is TRBV30 and J usage is TRBJ2-7, with D possibly matching TRBD2 (6 bases). The CDR3 length is 15 residues. Germline CDR1 reads GTSNPN; CDR2 reads SVGIG (reference sequence). The ends were cut back, 2 bases at V and 2 bases at J, with 16 bases in the middle. DNA for the CDR3: TGTGCCTGGAGTTCAGCCGGAGGAGGGGCCTACGAGCAGTACTTC. Protein sequence: CAWSSAGGGAYEQYF.

This clonotype was seen only once. V and J are TRBV6-2 or TRBV6-3 and TRBJ2-7; possibly TRBD1 for D (5 bases). Trimming pared 8 bases from V and 2 bases from J, leaving 16 bases between. The CDR3 runs to 14 residues. Germline V CDR1 and CDR2: MNHEY, SVGEGT. CDR3 sequence (DNA): TGTGCCAGCCTCACCTCCAGACAGCCCTACGAGCAGTACTTC. Encoded protein: CASLTSRQPYEQYF.

This clonotype was detected many times. The chain joins TRBV4-3 to TRBJ2-7, with a possible D match to TRBD2 (6 bases). Germline V CDR1 and CDR2: LGHNA, YSLEER. The CDR3 contains 16 residues. Trimming removed 1 base at V and 4 bases at J, with 17 bases between. The DNA for the CDR3 is TGCGCCAGCAGCCAAGGTATTAGCCTGGGGGGATACGAGCAGTACTTC. It yields the protein CASSQGISLGGYEQYF.

This clonotype was observed many times. The V and J genes are TRBV2 and TRBJ1-6; no firm D call. V dropped 4 bases and J dropped 7 bases, with 14 bases sitting between them. CDR3 length equals 15 residues. Germline V gives CDR1 SNHLY, CDR2 FYNNEI. The chain's CDR3 is CASSVARSINSPLHF. As DNA, the CDR3 is TGTGCCAGCAGTGTGGCTAGATCTATAAATTCACCCCTCCACTTT.

This clonotype was recorded many times. The V and J genes are TRBV5-1 and TRBJ1-1; 7 nucleotides agree with TRBD1. Germline CDR1 reads SGHRS; CDR2 reads YFSETQ. The CDR3 consists of 13 residues. J lost 10 bases, V lost 4 bases, and 10 bases had no gene match. CDR3 nucleotide sequence: TGCGCCAGCAGCCTTGACTACAGGGGTGGAGCTTTCTTT. Translated: CASSLDYRGGAFF.

A word on this clonotype: One junction end disagrees with the germline gene, perhaps due to a read error. The chain carries TRBV2 and TRBJ1-5; D is ambiguous. Germline V gives CDR1 SNHLY, CDR2 FYNNEI. The CDR3 runs 14 residues. The CDR3 here is CASNEGSFNQPQHF. DNA of the CDR3: TGTGCCAGCAATGAAGGCAGCTTCAATCAGCCCCAGCATTTT.

This clonotype was seen ten or more times. The rearrangement uses TRBV24-1 and TRBJ1-3; the D gene is possibly TRBD1 (5 bases). The length of the CDR3 is 13 residues. Between the trimmed V and J ends, which lost 4 bases and 7 bases, there was a span of 10 bases. Germline values: CDR1 KGHDR, CDR2 SFDVKD. This chain's CDR3 is CATSERRGNTIYF. The CDR3 nucleotides are TGTGCCACCAGTGAACGACGGGGGAACACCATATATTTT.

This clonotype was seen repeatedly, ten times or more. The rearrangement uses TRBV2 and TRBJ2-7, with TRBD2 matching 12 bases. The CDR3 loop spans 15 amino acids. From germline, CDR1 is SNHLY and CDR2 FYNNEI. Trimming removed 7 bases from V and 0 bases from J; junction bases left unmatched: 4. The CDR3 nucleotides are TGTGCCAGCACCGGGACTAGCGGGCGCTCCTACGAGCAGTACTTC. Translation gives CASTGTSGRSYEQYF.

Note on this clonotype: Just one base apart from a much larger clone, this may be a read error. This chain links TRBV7-2 with TRBJ2-7, with 9 nucleotides matching TRBD2. The CDR3 runs 14 residues. Germline values: CDR1 SGHTA, CDR2 FQGNSA. The CDR3 here is CASSPTSGPYEQCF. In DNA, the CDR3 is TGTGCCAGCAGCCCGACTAGCGGCCCCTACGAGCAGTGCTTC.

This clonotype was detected many times. CDR3 DNA sequence: TGTGCCAGCAGTTGGGACACCAGCTACGAGCAGTACTTC. It is translated as CASSWDTSYEQYF. The chain employs TRBV6-2 or TRBV6-3 and TRBJ2-7; tentative D call: TRBD1 (6 bases). CDR1 is MNHEY, CDR2 SVGEGT, per germline. V lost 4 bases, J lost 3 bases, and 10 bases lay in between. The CDR3 extends over 13 amino acids.

This clonotype showed up many times. This chain connects TRBV2 to TRBJ1-1; D is undetermined. Trimming removed 9 bases at V and 1 base at J, with 12 bases between. CDR3 length: 13 amino acids. CDR1 and CDR2 (germline): SNHLY, FYNNEI. The CDR3 is CAREEQRNTEAFF. The CDR3, as DNA: TGTGCCAGGGAAGAACAGAGGAACACTGAAGCTTTCTTT.

Many counts were recorded for this clonotype. The chain is built from TRBV20-1 and TRBJ2-5, with TRBD1 matching over 8 bases. V shed 3 bases and J 5 bases; nucleotides not matched to a gene: 17. In germline, CDR1 is DFQATT, CDR2 SNEGSKA (reference sequence). The CDR3 runs to 17 residues. The CDR3 nucleotides are TGCAGTGCTAGGCCGGGGCAGGGGGCATTAAGGAGGGAGACCCAGTACTTC. Its protein is CSARPGQGALRRETQYF.

At least ten counts were recorded for this clonotype. This chain uses TRBV30 with TRBJ2-7, with 8 nucleotides matching TRBD2. This CDR3 has 12 amino acids. The germline CDR1 and CDR2 sequences are GTSNPN and SVGIG (reference sequence). The ends lost 3 bases at V and 3 bases at J; junction bases unmatched: 1. Here the CDR3 reads CAWSREGYEQYF. The CDR3 coding sequence is TGTGCCTGGAGCCGGGAGGGCTACGAGCAGTACTTC.

Comments on this clonotype: One base away lies a much larger clone, so this may be a sequencing read error. The V and J genes are TRBV12-3 or TRBV12-4 and TRBJ1-2; 9 positions match TRBD1. J gave up 8 bases and V 2 bases, and 6 bases lay outside the gene matches. The CDR3 spans 14 residues. The CDR3 here is CASSLTGTGSGYTF. CDR3 DNA: TGTGCCAGCAGTTTAACCGGGACAGGGTCCGGCTACACCTTC.

This clonotype was seen a handful of times. This chain connects TRBV3-1 to TRBJ2-7, with 12 bases fitting TRBD2. The V segment lost 2 bases and the J segment 2 bases; nucleotides outside the gene matches: 1. Germline V gene lookup returns CDR1 LGHDT and CDR2 YNNKEL (reference sequence). The CDR3 loop spans 15 amino acids. CDR3 residues: CASSQRLAGAYEQYF. Written as DNA, the CDR3 is TGTGCCAGCAGCCAAAGACTAGCGGGAGCCTACGAGCAGTACTTC.

V is TRBV6-1 and J is TRBJ2-7; D may match TRBD1 or TRBD2 (5 bases each). CDR1 and CDR2 (germline): MNHNS, SASEGT. The CDR3 length is 12 residues. Trimming removed 9 bases from V and 6 bases from J, with 15 bases in between. The CDR3 here is CASGDGRSEQYF. The CDR3 DNA follows: TGTGCCAGTGGGGACGGGCGTAGCGAGCAGTACTTC.

This clonotype was seen many times. This chain joins TRBV12-3 or TRBV12-4 and TRBJ2-5; D is undetermined. V was pared by 2 bases and J by 3 bases, with 4 bases between. The CDR3 consists of 12 residues. In DNA, the CDR3 is TGTGCCAGCAGTTTACCTAAAGAGACCCAGTACTTC. Its translation: CASSLPKETQYF.

The V and J genes are TRBV9 and TRBJ2-5; the match to TRBD2 covers 14 bases. The CDR3 has 19 amino acids. V trimming: 0 bases; J trimming: 0 bases; junction bases outside the gene matches: 7. CDR1 is SGDLS, CDR2 YYNGEE, per germline. In DNA form, the CDR3 reads TGTGCCAGCAGCGTAGAACCGGGACTAGCGGGAGAGTACCAAGAGACCCAGTACTTC. Its protein product is CASSVEPGLAGEYQETQYF.

This clonotype appeared a few times. Here the CDR3 DNA reads TGTGCCAGCAGCGTAAATAGGGCTAGCGTCACCGGGGAGCTGTTTTTT. Translating it yields CASSVNRASVTGELFF. The rearrangement links TRBV9 to TRBJ2-2, with a tentative D call TRBD2 (6 bases). Germline V gene data show CDR1 as SGDLS and CDR2 as YYNGEE. Trimming took off 1 base at V and 4 bases at J, with 14 bases between the two ends. The length of the CDR3 is 16 residues.

This chain joins TRBV4-1 and TRBJ2-5; the D is unclear. V was pared by 0 bases and J by 5 bases, with 16 bases between. There are 16 residues in the CDR3. Per the germline V gene, CDR1 is MGHRA and CDR2 is YSYEKL. CDR3 nucleotides: TGCGCCAGCAGCCAAGATCGGAACTTCGATGGGGAGACCCAGTACTTC. It encodes CASSQDRNFDGETQYF.

This clonotype came up many times. This likely comes from a read error, as the CDR3 has no conserved phenylalanine or tryptophan at its end. The rearrangement uses TRBV20-1 and TRBJ1-5, with D possibly TRBD1 on 6 matching bases. V dropped 4 bases and J dropped 6 bases, with 19 bases sitting between them. Germline V gene data show CDR1 as DFQATT and CDR2 as SNEGSKA (reference sequence). The CDR3 is made up of 15 amino acids. CDR3 loop: CSANVLGGLGQPQHL. CDR3 DNA sequence: TGCAGTGCTAACGTCCTAGGGGGGTTAGGTCAGCCCCAGCATCTT.

This chain connects TRBV4-3 to TRBJ2-2; possibly TRBD2 for D (6 bases). V was cut by 2 bases and J by 2 bases, with 15 bases left in between. The CDR3 runs to 17 residues. Germline loops: CDR1 LGHNA, CDR2 YSLEER. The CDR3 region has the DNA TGCGCCAGCAGCCAATCCCTGCGGACTATTAACACCGGGGAGCTGTTTTTT. It yields the protein CASSQSLRTINTGELFF.

At least ten counts were recorded for this clonotype. The CDR3: CASSQETTGNNSPLHF. The CDR3 DNA is TGCGCCAGCAGCCAAGAGACAACAGGGAATAATTCACCCCTCCACTTT. The chain employs TRBV4-3 and TRBJ1-6, with a tentative D call TRBD1 (6 bases). Per germline, CDR1 LGHNA and CDR2 YSLEER. Deletions cut 0 bases from V and 5 bases from J, with 11 bases between. This CDR3 spans 16 amino acids.

In this sample, this clonotype turned up many times. V gene TRBV7-2 combines with J gene TRBJ2-7; D ambiguous. The V end was cut by 6 bases, the J end by 1 base, with 7 bases between. The CDR3 runs 12 residues. Germline V gene lookup returns CDR1 SGHTA and CDR2 FQGNSA. The CDR3 reads CASSPLSYEQYF. CDR3 sequence (DNA): TGTGCCAGCAGTCCTCTTTCCTACGAGCAGTACTTC. The full variable domain, in which reference TRBV7-2 and TRBJ2-7 provide the parts outside the CDR3, is GAGVSQSPSNKVTEKGKDVELRCDPISGHTALYWYRQSLGQGLEFLIYFQGNSAPDKSGLPSDRFSAERTGGSVSTLTIQRTQQEDSAVYLCASSPLSYEQYFGPGTRLTVT.

As to this clonotype: Germline and junction disagree at one end, which may indicate a read error. The chain recombines TRBV12-3 or TRBV12-4 with TRBJ2-1; no clear D gene. The CDR3 is 14 amino acids. The CDR3 loop is CASSFKYSYNEKFF. The CDR3 DNA sequence: TGTGCCAGCAGTTTCAAGTACAGTTACAATGAGAAGTTCTTC.